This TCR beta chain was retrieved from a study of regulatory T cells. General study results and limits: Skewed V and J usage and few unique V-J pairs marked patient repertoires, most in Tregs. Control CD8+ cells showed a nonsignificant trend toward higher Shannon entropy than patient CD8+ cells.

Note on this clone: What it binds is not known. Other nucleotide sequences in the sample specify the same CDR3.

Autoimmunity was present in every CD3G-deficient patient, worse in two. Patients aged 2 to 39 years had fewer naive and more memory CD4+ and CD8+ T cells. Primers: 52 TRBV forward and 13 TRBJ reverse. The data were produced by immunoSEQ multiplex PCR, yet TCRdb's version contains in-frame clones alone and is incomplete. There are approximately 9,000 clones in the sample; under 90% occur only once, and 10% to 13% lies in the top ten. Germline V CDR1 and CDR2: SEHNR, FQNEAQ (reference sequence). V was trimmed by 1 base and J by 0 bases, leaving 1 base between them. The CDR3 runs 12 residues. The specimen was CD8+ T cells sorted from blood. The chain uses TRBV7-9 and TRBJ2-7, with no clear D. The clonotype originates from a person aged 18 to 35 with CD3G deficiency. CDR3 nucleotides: TGTGCCAGCAGCTTAGGCTCCTACGAGCAGTACTTC. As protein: CASSLGSYEQYF.